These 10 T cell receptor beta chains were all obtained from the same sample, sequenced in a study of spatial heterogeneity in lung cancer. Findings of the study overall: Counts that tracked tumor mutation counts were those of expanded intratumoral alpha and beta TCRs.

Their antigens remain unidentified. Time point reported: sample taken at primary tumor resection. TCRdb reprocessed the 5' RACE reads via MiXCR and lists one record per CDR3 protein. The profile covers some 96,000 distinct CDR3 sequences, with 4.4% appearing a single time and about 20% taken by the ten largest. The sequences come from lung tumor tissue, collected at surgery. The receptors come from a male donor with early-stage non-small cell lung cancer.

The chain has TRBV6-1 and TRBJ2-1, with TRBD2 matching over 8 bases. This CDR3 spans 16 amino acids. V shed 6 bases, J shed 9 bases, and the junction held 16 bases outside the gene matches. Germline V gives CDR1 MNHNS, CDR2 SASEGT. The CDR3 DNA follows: TGTGCCAGCAGCCCGAGAGCGGGAGTACAGTGGAGTGAGCAGTTCTTC. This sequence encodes CASSPRAGVQWSEQFF.

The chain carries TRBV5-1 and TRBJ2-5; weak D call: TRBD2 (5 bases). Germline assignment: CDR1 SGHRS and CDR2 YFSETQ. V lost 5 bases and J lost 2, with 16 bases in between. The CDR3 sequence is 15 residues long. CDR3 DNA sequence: TGCGCCAGCAGGGGGTTCGAGCGGATACAAGAGACCCAGTACTTC. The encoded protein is CASRGFERIQETQYF.

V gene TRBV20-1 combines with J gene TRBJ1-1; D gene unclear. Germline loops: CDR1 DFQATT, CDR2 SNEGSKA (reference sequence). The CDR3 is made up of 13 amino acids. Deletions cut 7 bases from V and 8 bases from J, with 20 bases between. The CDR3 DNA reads TGCAGTGTTTCGTCGGCCCTATTAAGGGAAGCTTTCTTT. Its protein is CSVSSALLREAFF.

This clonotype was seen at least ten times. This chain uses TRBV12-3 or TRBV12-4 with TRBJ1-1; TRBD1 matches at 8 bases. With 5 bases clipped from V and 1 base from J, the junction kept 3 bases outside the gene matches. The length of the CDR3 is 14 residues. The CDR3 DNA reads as TGTGCCAGCAGTCGACAGGGGTCGAACACTGAAGCTTTCTTT. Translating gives CASSRQGSNTEAFF.

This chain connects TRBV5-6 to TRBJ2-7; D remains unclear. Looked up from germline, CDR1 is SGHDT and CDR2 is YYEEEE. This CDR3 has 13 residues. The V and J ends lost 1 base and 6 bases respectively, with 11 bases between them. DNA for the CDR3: TGTGCCAGCAGCTTGCTCCCGGGTACCGAGCAGTACTTC. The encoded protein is CASSLLPGTEQYF.

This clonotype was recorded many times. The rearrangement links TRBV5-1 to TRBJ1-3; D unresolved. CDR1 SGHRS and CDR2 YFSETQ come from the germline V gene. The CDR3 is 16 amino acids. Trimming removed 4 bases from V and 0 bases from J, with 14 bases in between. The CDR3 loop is CASSTAPTVSGNTIYF. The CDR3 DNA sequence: TGCGCCAGCAGCACAGCCCCGACGGTCTCTGGAAACACCATATATTTT.

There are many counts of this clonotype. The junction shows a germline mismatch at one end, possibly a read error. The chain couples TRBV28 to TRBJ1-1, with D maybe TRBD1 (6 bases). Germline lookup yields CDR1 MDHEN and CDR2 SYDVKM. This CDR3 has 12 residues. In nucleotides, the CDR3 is TGTGCCAGCGCGGACAGTCCCGTTAGTCCTCTCTTT. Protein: CASADSPVSPLF. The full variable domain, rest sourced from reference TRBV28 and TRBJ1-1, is DVKVTQSSRYLVKRTGEKVFLECVQDMDHENMFWYRQDPGLGLRLIYFSYDVKMKEKGDIPEGYSVSREKKERFSLILESASTNQTSMYLCASADSPVSPLFGQGTRLTVV.

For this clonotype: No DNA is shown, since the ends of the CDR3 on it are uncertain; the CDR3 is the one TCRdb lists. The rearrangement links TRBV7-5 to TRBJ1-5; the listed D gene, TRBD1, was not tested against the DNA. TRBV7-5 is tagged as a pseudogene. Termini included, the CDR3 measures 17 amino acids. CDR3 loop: CISVPEAPRDSDQPQHF.

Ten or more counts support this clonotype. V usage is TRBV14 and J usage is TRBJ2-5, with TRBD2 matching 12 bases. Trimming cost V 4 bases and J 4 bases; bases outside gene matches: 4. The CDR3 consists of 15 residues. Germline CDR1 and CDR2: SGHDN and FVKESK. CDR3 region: CASSRGLAGSETQYF. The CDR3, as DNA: TGTGCCAGCAGCCGTGGACTAGCGGGATCAGAGACCCAGTACTTC.

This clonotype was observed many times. CDR3 coding DNA: TGTGCCAGCAGTCCATTGTACCAAGAGACCCAGTACTTC. Its protein is CASSPLYQETQYF. The V call is TRBV12-3 or TRBV12-4, the J call TRBJ2-5; no definite D call. CDR3 length: 13 residues. Trimming left V 5 bases short and J 0 bases short, with 7 bases between.